This T cell receptor beta chain originates from a study of T-cell memory formation after mild COVID-19. Study background: The two donors had largely donor-specific TCR clusters. Study outcomes and limitations: Most CD4+ clones that shrank were in CM and EM, while CD8+ ones turned up in EMRA. Cross-reactive memory appears to have joined, as suggested by some responding clones showing up in pre-infection memory.

5'RACE, which relied on constant-segment primers, yielded TCR alpha and TCR beta cDNA libraries carrying sample barcodes and UMIs. TCRdb used MiXCR to reprocess the 5' RACE reads, holding one entry per CDR3 protein. The sample shows a few hundred thousand distinct CDR3 sequences, over 9% of them seen only once. About this clonotype itself: Its antigen remains unidentified.

V was clipped by 6 bases and J by 6 bases; unmatched bases: 13. The CDR3 is 17 residues long. From germline, CDR1 is SEHNR and CDR2 FQNEAQ (reference sequence). This chain connects TRBV7-9 to TRBJ2-1, with TRBD1 identical over 11 bases. Sequencing was performed on PBMCs or a T cell subset sorted from them (not recorded which). This clonotype was sampled from a man between 18 and 35 years old who had mild COVID-19 (a few samples of this study predate the infection). Cell type and time point are not known. The CDR3 nucleotides read TGTGCCAGCAGTCTTACCGGACAGGGGGCGAAATTCAATGAGCAGTTCTTC. Translation gives CASSLTGQGAKFNEQFF.